Detailed here is one T cell receptor (beta chain). The germline V gene encodes CDR1 SGHDT and CDR2 YYEEEE. The CDR3 loop spans 14 amino acids. Trimming took 3 bases from V and 1 from J, leaving 10 bases between them. The treatment here: approximately 18 received Ad26.COV2.S at low or high dose, single or two shots; about 5 received placebo; per-sample allocation not given. After the first vaccine or placebo injection, samples were drawn on day 63. An Ad26 vector was used to express Wuhan-strain SARS-CoV-2 spike as the vaccine. TCRdb's copy holds only in-frame clones and misses some; the assay was immunoSEQ multiplex PCR. Among roughly 500,000 clones, 80% to 90% were seen once, and the ten largest hold around 2.6%. This sample was included in a study of Ad26.COV2.S vaccination and SARS-CoV-2 variants.

This chain links TRBV5-6 with TRBJ2-5, with D perhaps assigned TRBD1 or TRBD2 (5 bases each). The sequence was collected from a person between 18 and 59 years old who received the Ad26.COV2.S COVID-19 vaccine or a placebo. Specimen: peripheral blood, collected in a trial of Ad26.COV2.S vaccine versus placebo. CDR3 DNA: TGTGCCAGCAGCTGGGGACCACTCCAAGAGACCCAGTACTTC. As protein: CASSWGPLQETQYF.